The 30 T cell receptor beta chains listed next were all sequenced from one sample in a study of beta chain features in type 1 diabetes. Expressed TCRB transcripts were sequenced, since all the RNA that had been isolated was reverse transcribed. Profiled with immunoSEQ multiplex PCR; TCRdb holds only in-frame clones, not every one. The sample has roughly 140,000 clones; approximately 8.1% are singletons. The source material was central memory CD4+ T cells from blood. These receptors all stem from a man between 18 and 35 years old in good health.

This CDR3 reads CAWSAGQGTNTEAFF. The CDR3 coding sequence is TGTGCCTGGAGTGCGGGACAGGGAACGAACACTGAAGCTTTCTTT. The V call is TRBV30, the J call TRBJ1-1, with 9 bases aligning to TRBD1. CDR3 size: 15 residues. CDR1 GTSNPN and CDR2 SVGIG come from the germline V gene (reference sequence). J lost 1 base, V lost 1 base, and 4 bases had no gene match. Full variable domain (outside the CDR3, taken from reference TRBV30 and TRBJ1-1): SQTIHQWPATLVQPVGSPLSLECTVEGTSNPNLYWYRQAAGRGLQLLFYSVGIGQISSEVPQNLSASRPQDRQFILSSKKLLLSDSGFYLCAWSAGQGTNTEAFFGQGTRLTVV.

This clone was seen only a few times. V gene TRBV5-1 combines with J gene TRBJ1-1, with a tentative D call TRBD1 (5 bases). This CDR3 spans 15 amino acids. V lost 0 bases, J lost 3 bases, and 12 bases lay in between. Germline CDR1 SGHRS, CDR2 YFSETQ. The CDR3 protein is CASSLAPGFDTEAFF. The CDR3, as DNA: TGCGCCAGCAGCTTGGCCCCAGGGTTCGACACTGAAGCTTTCTTT.

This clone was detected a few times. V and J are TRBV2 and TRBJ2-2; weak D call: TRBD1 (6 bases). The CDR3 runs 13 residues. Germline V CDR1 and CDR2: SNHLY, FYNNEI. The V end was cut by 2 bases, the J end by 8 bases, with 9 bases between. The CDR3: CASSESGTGELFF. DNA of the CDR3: TGTGCCAGCAGTGAATCAGGGACAGGGGAGCTGTTTTTT.

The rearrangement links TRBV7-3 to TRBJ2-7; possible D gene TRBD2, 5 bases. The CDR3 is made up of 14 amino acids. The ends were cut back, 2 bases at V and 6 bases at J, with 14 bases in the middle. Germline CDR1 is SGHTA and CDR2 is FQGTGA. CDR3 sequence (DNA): TGTGCCAGCAGCTTATTACGGGGAGAAGGCGAGCAGTACTTC. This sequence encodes CASSLLRGEGEQYF.

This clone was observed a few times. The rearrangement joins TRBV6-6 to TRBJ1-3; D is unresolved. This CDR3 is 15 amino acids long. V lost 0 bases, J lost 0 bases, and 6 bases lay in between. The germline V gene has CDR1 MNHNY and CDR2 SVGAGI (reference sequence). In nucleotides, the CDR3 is TGTGCCAGCAGTTACTCGGAGCCCTCTGGAAACACCATATATTTT. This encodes CASSYSEPSGNTIYF.

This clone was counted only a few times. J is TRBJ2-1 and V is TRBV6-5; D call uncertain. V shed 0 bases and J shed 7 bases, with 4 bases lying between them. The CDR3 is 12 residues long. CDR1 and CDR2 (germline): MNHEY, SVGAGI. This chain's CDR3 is CASSYSRNEQFF. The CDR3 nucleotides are TGTGCCAGCAGTTACTCGAGAAATGAGCAGTTCTTC.

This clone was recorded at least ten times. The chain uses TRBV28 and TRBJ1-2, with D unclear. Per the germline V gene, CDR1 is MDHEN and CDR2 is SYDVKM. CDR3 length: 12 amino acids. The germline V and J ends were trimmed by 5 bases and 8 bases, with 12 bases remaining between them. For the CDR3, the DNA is TGTGCCAGCAGTCCCCGCAGGAAAGGCTACACCTTC. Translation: CASSPRRKGYTF.

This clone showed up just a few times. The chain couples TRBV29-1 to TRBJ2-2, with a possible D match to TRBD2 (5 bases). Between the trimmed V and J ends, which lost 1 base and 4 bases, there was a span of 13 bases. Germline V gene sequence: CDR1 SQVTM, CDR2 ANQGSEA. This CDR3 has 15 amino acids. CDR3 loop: CSVEAGDKITGELFF. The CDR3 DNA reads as TGCAGCGTTGAAGCCGGGGATAAAATCACCGGGGAGCTGTTTTTT.

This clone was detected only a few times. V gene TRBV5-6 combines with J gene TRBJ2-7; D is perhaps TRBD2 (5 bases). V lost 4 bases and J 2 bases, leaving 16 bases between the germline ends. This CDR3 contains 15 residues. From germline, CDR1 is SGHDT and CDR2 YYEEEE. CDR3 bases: TGTGCCAGCAGCGAAGGTGGACTTCTAACCTACGAGCAGTACTTC. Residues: CASSEGGLLTYEQYF.

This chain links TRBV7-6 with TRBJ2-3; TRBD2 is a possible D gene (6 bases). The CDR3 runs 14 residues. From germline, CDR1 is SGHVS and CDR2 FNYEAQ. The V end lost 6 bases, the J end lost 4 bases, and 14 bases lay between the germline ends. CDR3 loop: CASSQRRGPDTQYF. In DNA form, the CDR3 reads TGTGCCAGCAGTCAAAGGAGGGGCCCAGATACGCAGTATTTT.

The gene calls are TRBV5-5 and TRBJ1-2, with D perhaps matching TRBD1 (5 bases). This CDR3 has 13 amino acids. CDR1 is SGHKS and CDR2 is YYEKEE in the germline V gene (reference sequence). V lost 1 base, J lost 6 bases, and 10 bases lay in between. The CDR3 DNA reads TGTGCCAGCAGCTTGTCAGGGTTAAATGGCTACACCTTC. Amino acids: CASSLSGLNGYTF.

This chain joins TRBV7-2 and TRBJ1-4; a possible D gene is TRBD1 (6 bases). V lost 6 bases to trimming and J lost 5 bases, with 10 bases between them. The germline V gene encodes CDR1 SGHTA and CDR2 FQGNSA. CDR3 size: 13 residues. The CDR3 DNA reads TGTGCCAGCAGTGGGGACATCAATGAAAAACTGTTTTTT. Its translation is CASSGDINEKLFF.

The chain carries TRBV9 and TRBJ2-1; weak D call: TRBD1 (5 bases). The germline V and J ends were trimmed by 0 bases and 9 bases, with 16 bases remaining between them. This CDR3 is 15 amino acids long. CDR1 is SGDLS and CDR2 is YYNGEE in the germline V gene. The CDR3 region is CASSVASNSQGEQFF. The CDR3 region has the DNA TGTGCCAGCAGCGTAGCATCTAATAGTCAGGGTGAGCAGTTCTTC.

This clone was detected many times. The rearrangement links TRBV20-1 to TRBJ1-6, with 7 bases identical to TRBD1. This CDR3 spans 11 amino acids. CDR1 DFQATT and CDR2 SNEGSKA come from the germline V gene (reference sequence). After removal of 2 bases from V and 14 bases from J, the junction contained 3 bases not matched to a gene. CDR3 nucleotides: TGCAGTGCTAGAACGACAGGGTCCCTCCACTTT. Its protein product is CSARTTGSLHF.

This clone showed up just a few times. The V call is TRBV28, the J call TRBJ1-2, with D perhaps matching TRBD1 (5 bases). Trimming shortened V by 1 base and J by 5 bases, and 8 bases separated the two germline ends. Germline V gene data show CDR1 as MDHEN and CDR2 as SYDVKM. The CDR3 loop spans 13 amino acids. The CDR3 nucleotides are TGTGCCAGCAGTTTATTGTCAGGGTATGGCTACACCTTC. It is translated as CASSLLSGYGYTF.

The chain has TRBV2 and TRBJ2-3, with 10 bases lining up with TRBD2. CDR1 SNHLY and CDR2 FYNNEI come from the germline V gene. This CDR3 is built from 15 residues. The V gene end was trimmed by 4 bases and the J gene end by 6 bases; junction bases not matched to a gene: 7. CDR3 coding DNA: TGTGCCAGCAGTGGGCAAGCGGGGGGGACGGATACGCAGTATTTT. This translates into CASSGQAGGTDTQYF.

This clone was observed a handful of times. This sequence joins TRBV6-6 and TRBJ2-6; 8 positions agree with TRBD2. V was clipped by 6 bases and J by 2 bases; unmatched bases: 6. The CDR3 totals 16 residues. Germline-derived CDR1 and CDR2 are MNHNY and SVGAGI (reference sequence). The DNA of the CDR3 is TGTGCCAGCAGCCCGGGGGGGGGCGCTGGGGCCAACGTCCTGACTTTC. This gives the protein CASSPGGGAGANVLTF.

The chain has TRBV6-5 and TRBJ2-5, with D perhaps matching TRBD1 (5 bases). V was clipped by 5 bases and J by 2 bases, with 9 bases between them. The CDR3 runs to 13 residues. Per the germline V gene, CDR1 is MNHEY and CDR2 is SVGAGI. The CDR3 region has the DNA TGTGCCAGCAGTAGGGGAATACAAGAGACCCAGTACTTC. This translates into CASSRGIQETQYF.

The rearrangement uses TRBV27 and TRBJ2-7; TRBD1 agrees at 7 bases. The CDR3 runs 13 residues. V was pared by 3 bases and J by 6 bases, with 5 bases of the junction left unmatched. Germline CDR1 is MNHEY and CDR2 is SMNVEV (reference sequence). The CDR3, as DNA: TGTGCCAGCAGTTTCGACAGGGAAGGCGAGCAGTACTTC. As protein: CASSFDREGEQYF.

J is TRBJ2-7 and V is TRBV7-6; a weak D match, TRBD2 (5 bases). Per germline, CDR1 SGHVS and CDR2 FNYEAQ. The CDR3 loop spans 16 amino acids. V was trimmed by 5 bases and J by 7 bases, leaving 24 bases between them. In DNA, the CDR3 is TGTGCCAGCAGCAGTAGGATTCGGGGTATACCTTTGGAGCAGTACTTC. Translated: CASSSRIRGIPLEQYF.

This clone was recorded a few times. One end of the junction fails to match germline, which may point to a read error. The CDR3 sequence: CASSLAGTGGYQETQYF. The DNA of the CDR3 is TGTGCTAGCAGCTTAGCTGGGACAGGGGGATACCAAGAGACCCAGTACTTC. V gene TRBV7-7 combines with J gene TRBJ2-5, with 11 nucleotides matching TRBD1. Germline CDR1 and CDR2: SSHAT and FNYEAQ (reference sequence). The CDR3 length is 17 residues.

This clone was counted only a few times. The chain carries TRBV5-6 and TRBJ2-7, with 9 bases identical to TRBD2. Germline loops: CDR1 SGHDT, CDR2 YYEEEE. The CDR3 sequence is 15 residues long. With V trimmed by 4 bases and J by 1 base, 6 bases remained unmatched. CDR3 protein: CASSALAGNSYEQYF. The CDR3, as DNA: TGTGCCAGCAGCGCTCTAGCGGGGAATTCCTACGAGCAGTACTTC.

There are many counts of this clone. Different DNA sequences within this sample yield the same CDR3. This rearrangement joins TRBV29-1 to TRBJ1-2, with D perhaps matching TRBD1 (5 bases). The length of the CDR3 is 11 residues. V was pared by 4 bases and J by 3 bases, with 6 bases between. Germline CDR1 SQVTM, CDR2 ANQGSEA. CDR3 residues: CSVGRDYGYTF. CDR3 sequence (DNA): TGCAGCGTTGGCAGGGACTATGGCTACACCTTC.

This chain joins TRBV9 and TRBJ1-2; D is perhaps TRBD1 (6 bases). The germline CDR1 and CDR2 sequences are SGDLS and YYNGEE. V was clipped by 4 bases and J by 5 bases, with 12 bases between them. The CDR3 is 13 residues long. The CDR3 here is CASSLNRVYGYTF. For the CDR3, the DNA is TGTGCCAGCAGCCTAAACAGGGTATATGGCTACACCTTC.

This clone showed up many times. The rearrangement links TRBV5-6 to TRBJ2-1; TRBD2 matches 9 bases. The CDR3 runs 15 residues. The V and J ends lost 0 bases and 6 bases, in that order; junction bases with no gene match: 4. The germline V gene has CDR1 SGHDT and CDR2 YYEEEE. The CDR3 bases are TGTGCCAGCAGCTTGGTTCCAGCGGGGGGCAATGAGCAGTTCTTC. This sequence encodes CASSLVPAGGNEQFF.

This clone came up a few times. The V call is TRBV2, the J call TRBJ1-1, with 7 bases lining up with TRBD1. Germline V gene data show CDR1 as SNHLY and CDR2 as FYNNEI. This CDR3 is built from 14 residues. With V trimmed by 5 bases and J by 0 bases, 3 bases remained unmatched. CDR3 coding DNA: TGTGCCAGCAGTTGGGACAGCGTGAACACTGAAGCTTTCTTT. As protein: CASSWDSVNTEAFF.

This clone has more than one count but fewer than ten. CDR3 bases: TGTGCCTGGAGTCCTGGTACGGACTATGGCTACACCTTC. This encodes CAWSPGTDYGYTF. V and J are TRBV30 and TRBJ1-2; no clear D gene. The CDR3 runs to 13 residues. Germline V gene sequence: CDR1 GTSNPN, CDR2 SVGIG (reference sequence). Trimming pared 2 bases from V and 3 bases from J, leaving 10 bases between.

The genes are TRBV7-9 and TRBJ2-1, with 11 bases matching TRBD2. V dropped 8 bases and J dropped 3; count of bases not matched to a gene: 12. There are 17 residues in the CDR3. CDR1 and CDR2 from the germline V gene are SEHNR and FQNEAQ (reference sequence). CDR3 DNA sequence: TGTGCCAGCGACGCCTCCCAGGGACTAGCGGACTACAATGAGCAGTTCTTC. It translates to CASDASQGLADYNEQFF.

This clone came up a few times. DNA for the CDR3: TGCGCCAGCAGCTTTGGGTTGGGGCTAGCGGGCCCGATTCAAGAGACCCAGTACTTC. Its protein product is CASSFGLGLAGPIQETQYF. This chain uses TRBV5-1 with TRBJ2-5; 8 bases are a match to TRBD2. Unmatched junction bases numbered 17, after V lost 2 bases and J lost 2 bases. CDR1 and CDR2 from the germline V gene are SGHRS and YFSETQ. The CDR3 totals 19 residues.

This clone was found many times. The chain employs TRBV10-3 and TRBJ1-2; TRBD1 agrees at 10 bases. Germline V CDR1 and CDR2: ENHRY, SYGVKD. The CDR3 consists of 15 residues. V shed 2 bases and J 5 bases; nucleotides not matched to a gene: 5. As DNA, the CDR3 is TGTGCCATCAGTGAGGGGACAGGGGCAATTTATGGCTACACCTTC. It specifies CAISEGTGAIYGYTF.